This record looks at one TCR beta chain sequence and its context. The table lists this clonotype with many counts. Its target antigen remains unknown. No much larger clone exists at a distance of one base, and base qualities are not known. The library was made by 5' RACE. This sample was sequenced with a NextSeq 500. To allow correction of PCR and sequencing errors, the TCR library protocol tagged every TCR cDNA molecule with a unique molecular identifier. Turning to the authors' computational methods: TCR identification, UMI-based error correction and CDR3 extraction were performed with Decombinator tools. Expanded TCRs were defined as those above a frequency of 2 per 1,000, corresponding to the top 1% of the tumor frequency distribution. Renyi diversity was calculated using the R vegan package after each repertoire was subsampled 100 times to 5,000 TCRs. To build CDR3 similarity networks, amino acid triplet string-kernel similarity was used, and CDR3s were connected when their pairwise similarity was above 0.82. TCRdb applied fastp at Q25 and MiXCR to the public reads, then kept only in-frame beta chains. Identical CDR3 protein sequences are pooled into one entry, listed with their most common genes and DNA. It is TCRdb's table, rather than the study itself, that gives the V and J calls and clone size. This sample has approximately 24,000 distinct CDR3 sequences in its table, and about 4.7% of those were observed once. The ten largest clones capture 5.2% of the sample.

Explained via the paper, the time point label denotes: sample taken at primary tumor resection. Samples were obtained from approximately 77 patients with early-stage, untreated non-small cell lung cancer from the lung TRACERx cohort. TCR sequencing used whole RNA extracted from tumor and nontumor lung tissue, or from cryopreserved PBMC samples, without cell sorting. Only patients for whom sufficient RNA was available from at least two tumor regions were selected for TCR sequencing. This record belongs to a study of spatial heterogeneity in lung cancer (dated by TCRdb to about 2019). About the full investigation: Beta-chain transcripts were consistently detected in greater numbers than alpha-chain transcripts, which likely reflects a higher abundance of beta-chain transcripts. In the raw uncorrected reads, each unique combination of TCR and UMI appeared more than ten times on average. The study quantitatively compared TCR alpha and beta repertoires across multiple tumor regions, matched nontumor lung and blood in non-small cell lung cancer. Nonsynonymous mutation counts, determined by whole-exome sequencing of tumor tissue, were related to features of the TCR repertoire. At surgery, both alpha and beta chains were TCR-sequenced in 200 to 250 tumor regions, 64 matched nontumor lung samples and over 50 PBMC samples. Overall study outcomes, separate from this receptor: Additional single-cell paired TCR alpha and beta sequencing was considered necessary to confirm, at a functional level, the hypothesis that regional TCRs recognize regional mutations. Ubiquitous expanded tumor TCRs showed up in blood more often at tumor resection than at routine follow-up.

This sample comprised PBMCs, obtained at surgery. The receptor was derived from a male donor with early-stage non-small cell lung cancer.

DNA sequence: TGCAGTGCTAGAGTCCAGGGAAGTCAGCCCCAGCATTTT. Its translation reads: CSARVQGSQPQHF. This chain joins TRBV20-1 to TRBJ1-5; the D gene is possibly TRBD1, with 5 bases matching. Including the terminal cysteine and phenylalanine, the CDR3 comprises 13 residues. Here the CDR3 DNA is all that survives: 39 bases in frame from base 1. Cut back by 1 base and 6 bases, the V and J ends lie 10 bases apart. CDR1 and CDR2, looked up from the germline V gene (reference sequence), are DFQATT and SNEGSKA.